This record covers a single TCR beta chain. The data were taken from a study of shared clonotypes between healthy human individuals. With 0 bases removed from V and 1 base from J, the gap between germline ends came to 17 bases. Germline CDR1 reads SGDLS; CDR2 reads YYNGEE. CDR3 length: 17 residues. Clones were sequenced by immunoSEQ multiplex PCR, and TCRdb holds only the in-frame ones, with some missing. Of around 440,000 clones in the sample, roughly 80% were seen once. The material sequenced was PBMCs. The chain combines TRBV9 with TRBJ2-7; D is uncertain. This sequence originates from a woman between 40 and 50 years old in good health. Some clones in this sample may be carry-over from other donors' samples. As DNA, the CDR3 is TGTGCCAGCAGCGTAGCTGGAGCGACCTTGGGTTCCTACGAGCAGTACTTC. Its protein product is CASSVAGATLGSYEQYF.